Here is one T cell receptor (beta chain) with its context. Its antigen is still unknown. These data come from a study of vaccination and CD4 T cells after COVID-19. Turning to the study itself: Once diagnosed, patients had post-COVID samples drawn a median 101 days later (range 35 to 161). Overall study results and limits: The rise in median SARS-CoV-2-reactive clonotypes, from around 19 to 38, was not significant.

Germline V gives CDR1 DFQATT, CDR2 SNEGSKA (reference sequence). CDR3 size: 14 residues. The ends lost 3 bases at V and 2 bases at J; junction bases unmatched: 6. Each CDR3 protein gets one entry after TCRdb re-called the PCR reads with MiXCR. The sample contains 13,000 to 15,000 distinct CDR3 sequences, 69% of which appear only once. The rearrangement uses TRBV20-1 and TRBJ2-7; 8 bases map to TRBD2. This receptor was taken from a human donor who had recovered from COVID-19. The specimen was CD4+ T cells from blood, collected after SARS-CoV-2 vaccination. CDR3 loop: CSASASGFTYEQYF. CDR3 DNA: TGCAGTGCTAGCGCTAGCGGGTTTACCTACGAGCAGTACTTC.